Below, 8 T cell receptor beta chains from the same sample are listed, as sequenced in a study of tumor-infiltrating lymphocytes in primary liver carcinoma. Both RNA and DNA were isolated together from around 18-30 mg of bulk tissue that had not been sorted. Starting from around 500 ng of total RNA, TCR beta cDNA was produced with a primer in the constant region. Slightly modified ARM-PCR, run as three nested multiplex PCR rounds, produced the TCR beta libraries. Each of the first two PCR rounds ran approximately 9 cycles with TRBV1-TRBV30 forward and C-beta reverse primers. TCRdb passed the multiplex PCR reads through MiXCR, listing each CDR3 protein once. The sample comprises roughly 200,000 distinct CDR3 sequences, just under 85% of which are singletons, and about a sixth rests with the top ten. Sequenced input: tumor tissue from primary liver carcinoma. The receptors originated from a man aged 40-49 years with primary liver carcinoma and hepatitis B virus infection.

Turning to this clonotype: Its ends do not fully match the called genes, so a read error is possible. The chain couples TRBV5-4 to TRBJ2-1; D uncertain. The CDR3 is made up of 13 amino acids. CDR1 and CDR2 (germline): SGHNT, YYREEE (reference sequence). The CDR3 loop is CASCPGSYNVQFF. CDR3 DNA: TGTGCCAGCTGCCCGGGCTCCTACAATGTGCAGTTCTTC.

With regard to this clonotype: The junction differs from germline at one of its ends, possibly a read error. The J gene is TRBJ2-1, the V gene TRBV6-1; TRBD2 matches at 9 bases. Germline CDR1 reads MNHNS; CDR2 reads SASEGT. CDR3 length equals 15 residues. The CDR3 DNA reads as TGTGCCAGTAGTGTACAAGCGGGAGGATACAATAAGCAGTTCTTC. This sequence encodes CASSVQAGGYNKQFF.

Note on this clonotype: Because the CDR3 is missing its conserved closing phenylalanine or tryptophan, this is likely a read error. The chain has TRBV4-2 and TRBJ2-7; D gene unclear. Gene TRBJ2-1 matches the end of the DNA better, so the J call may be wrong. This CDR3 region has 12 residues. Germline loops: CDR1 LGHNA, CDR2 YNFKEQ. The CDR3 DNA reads TGTGCCAGCAGCCAAGATGCCCACGAGCAGTTCTTA. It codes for CASSQDAHEQFL.

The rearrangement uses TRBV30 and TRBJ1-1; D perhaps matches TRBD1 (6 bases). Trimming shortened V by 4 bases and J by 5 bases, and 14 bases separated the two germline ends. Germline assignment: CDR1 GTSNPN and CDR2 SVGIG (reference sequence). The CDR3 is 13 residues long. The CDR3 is CAWNADRGTEAFF. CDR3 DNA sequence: TGTGCCTGGAATGCGGATAGGGGGACTGAAGCTTTCTTT.

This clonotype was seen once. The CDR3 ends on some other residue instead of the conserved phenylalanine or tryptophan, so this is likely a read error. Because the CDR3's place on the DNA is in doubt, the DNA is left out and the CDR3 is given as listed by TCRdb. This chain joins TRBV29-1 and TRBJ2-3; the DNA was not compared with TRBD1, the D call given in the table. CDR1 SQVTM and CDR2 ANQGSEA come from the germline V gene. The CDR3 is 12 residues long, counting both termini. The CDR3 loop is CSVGAKGATQCL.

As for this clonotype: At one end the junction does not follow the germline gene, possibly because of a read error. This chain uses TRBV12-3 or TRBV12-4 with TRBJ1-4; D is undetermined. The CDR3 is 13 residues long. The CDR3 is CVSSLAVLEKLFF. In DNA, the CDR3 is TGTGTCAGCAGTTTAGCTGTGTTAGAAAAACTGTTTTTT.

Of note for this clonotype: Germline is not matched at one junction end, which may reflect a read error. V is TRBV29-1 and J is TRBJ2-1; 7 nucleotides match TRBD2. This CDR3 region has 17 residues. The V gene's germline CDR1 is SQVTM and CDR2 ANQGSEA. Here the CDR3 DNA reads TGCAGCGTTGAAGGGAGGGACCTAGCGGAAATCTACAATGGGCAGTTCTTC. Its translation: CSVEGRDLAEIYNGQFF.

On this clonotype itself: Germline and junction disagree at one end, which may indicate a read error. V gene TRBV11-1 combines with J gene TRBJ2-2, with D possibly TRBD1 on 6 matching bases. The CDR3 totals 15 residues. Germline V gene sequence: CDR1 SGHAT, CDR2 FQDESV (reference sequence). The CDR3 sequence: CASSLRGSETGELFF. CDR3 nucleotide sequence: TGTGCTAGCAGCTTAAGGGGGAGTGAAACCGGGGAGCTGTTTTTT.